The 24 T cell receptor beta chains below come from one sample, sequenced in a study of regulatory T cells in long-lasting Graves disease. For TCR beta, libraries came from iRepertoire HTBI primers and Arm-PCR of CDR3 regions. TCRdb reprocessed the multiplex PCR reads via MiXCR and lists one record per CDR3 protein. Seen here are 350,000 to 450,000 distinct CDR3 sequences, approximately 16% observed once, and the top ten hold approximately 7.8%. Time point given: newly diagnosed GD, antithyroid drugs for less than 3 months. The TCR library was prepared using RNA isolated from PBMCs. The data also belong to a second study, concerning T cells in Graves' hyperthyroidism and ophthalmopathy.

The input for sequencing was peripheral blood mononuclear cells (PBMCs), taken at new diagnosis, from a patient treated with antithyroid drugs. These receptors were taken from a woman aged 40 to 55 with Graves disease.

This clonotype showed up many times. This sequence joins TRBV28 and TRBJ1-3; 7 bases fit TRBD1. Germline-derived CDR1 and CDR2 are MDHEN and SYDVKM. Losses at the gene ends were 7 bases for V and 0 bases for J; bases not matched to a gene: 9. The CDR3 runs 16 residues. In DNA, the CDR3 is TGTGCCAGCACCGCCGGGACAGCAAGCTCTGGAAACACCATATATTTT. Its protein product is CASTAGTASSGNTIYF.

This clonotype was detected ten times or more. The chain links TRBV20-1 to TRBJ2-5; the D is unclear. CDR1 is DFQATT and CDR2 is SNEGSKA in the germline V gene (reference sequence). V was trimmed by 3 bases and J by 4 bases, leaving 12 bases between them. This CDR3 is 13 amino acids long. CDR3 region: CSASDGLGETQYF. The CDR3 DNA follows: TGCAGTGCTAGTGACGGTCTAGGAGAGACCCAGTACTTC.

This clonotype was counted ten times or more. The chain recombines TRBV2 with TRBJ2-5, with a tentative D call TRBD2 (6 bases). The CDR3 loop spans 16 amino acids. Looked up from germline, CDR1 is SNHLY and CDR2 is FYNNEI. The germline V and J ends were trimmed by 5 bases and 7 bases, with 23 bases remaining between them. The DNA of the CDR3 is TGTGCCAGCAGTCAAGACTTGGAACTAGCCCTGGGGACCCAGTACTTC. Its protein is CASSQDLELALGTQYF.

There are many counts of this clonotype. The V and J genes are TRBV20-1 and TRBJ1-2, with D perhaps TRBD1 (5 bases). The CDR3 extends over 13 amino acids. The V end was cut by 0 bases, the J end by 8 bases, with 13 bases between. Germline-derived CDR1 and CDR2 are DFQATT and SNEGSKA (reference sequence). The CDR3 DNA follows: TGCAGTGCTAGAGATCGTCAGGGCCTCGGCTACACCTTC. Translated: CSARDRQGLGYTF.

Ten or more counts support this clonotype. V is TRBV10-1 and J is TRBJ2-2; D may be TRBD2 (7 bases). This CDR3 spans 15 amino acids. Germline-derived CDR1 and CDR2 are WNHNN and SYGVQD (reference sequence). Trimming took 10 bases from V and 4 from J, leaving 19 bases between them. The CDR3 DNA reads as TGCGCCAACCTGGGGGGGGGGGCGAGCACCGGGGAGCTGTTTTTT. It codes for CANLGGGASTGELFF.

This clonotype was counted many times. The J gene is TRBJ1-1, the V gene TRBV20-1, with TRBD1 identical over 7 bases. Germline CDR1 is DFQATT and CDR2 is SNEGSKA (reference sequence). The V segment lost 2 bases and the J segment 0 bases; nucleotides outside the gene matches: 3. This CDR3 has 14 residues. The CDR3 spells CSARPGQMNTEAFF. In DNA, the CDR3 is TGCAGTGCTAGACCGGGACAGATGAACACTGAAGCTTTCTTT.

The V gene is TRBV30, the J gene TRBJ1-2; D gene unclear. Trimming removed 1 base from V and 0 bases from J, with 6 bases in between. Germline V gene lookup returns CDR1 GTSNPN and CDR2 SVGIG (reference sequence). CDR3 length: 13 amino acids. CDR3 sequence reads: CAWSGNSNYGYTF. CDR3 nucleotides: TGTGCCTGGAGTGGAAACTCTAACTATGGCTACACCTTC.

This clonotype was counted many times. The chain employs TRBV11-2 and TRBJ2-7; 7 nucleotides align to TRBD1. Unmatched junction bases numbered 8, after V lost 1 base and J lost 5 bases. The CDR3 consists of 15 residues. Per germline, CDR1 SGHAT and CDR2 FQNNGV. CDR3 loop: CASSLVQGDIHEQYF. Here the CDR3 DNA reads TGTGCCAGCAGCTTAGTCCAGGGGGATATCCACGAGCAGTACTTC.

This clonotype has at least ten counts. The rearrangement joins TRBV27 to TRBJ1-1; no clear D. The CDR3 is made up of 13 amino acids. CDR1 and CDR2 (germline): MNHEY, SMNVEV (reference sequence). Trimming left V 5 bases short and J 6 bases short, with 13 bases between. This chain's CDR3 is CASSAYRWAEAFF. CDR3 bases: TGTGCCAGCAGTGCCTACCGGTGGGCTGAAGCTTTCTTT.

In this sample, this clonotype turned up many times. This CDR3 is CASSLVVSGSLETQYF. The CDR3 nucleotides are TGTGCCAGCAGTTTAGTGGTTAGCGGGAGTTTAGAGACCCAGTACTTC. This chain links TRBV12-3 or TRBV12-4 with TRBJ2-5; 9 nucleotides line up with TRBD2. This CDR3 is built from 16 residues. V lost 1 base and J lost 4; bases outside the gene matches: 7.

This clonotype was counted at least ten times. V gene TRBV12-3 or TRBV12-4 combines with J gene TRBJ2-5; D gene uncertain. The ends were cut back, 6 bases at V and 5 bases at J, with 7 bases in the middle. CDR3 length equals 11 residues. In DNA, the CDR3 is TGTGCCAGCAGCAACCCCGAGACCCAGTACTTC. Protein sequence: CASSNPETQYF.

This clonotype was counted ten times or more. This sequence joins TRBV2 and TRBJ1-4; D not certain. V was trimmed by 8 bases and J by 8 bases, leaving 6 bases between them. The CDR3 loop spans 10 amino acids. The germline CDR1 and CDR2 sequences are SNHLY and FYNNEI. CDR3 bases: TGTGCCAGCCGACGGGAAAAACTGTTTTTT. This sequence encodes CASRREKLFF.

This clonotype was observed at least ten times. The chain is built from TRBV7-2 and TRBJ2-7; D perhaps matches TRBD1 (6 bases). This CDR3 region has 14 residues. The V and J ends lost 8 bases and 0 bases respectively, with 14 bases between them. CDR1 is SGHTA and CDR2 is FQGNSA in the germline V gene. Here the CDR3 reads CASSRDKSSYEQYF. The CDR3 DNA reads as TGTGCCAGCTCCCGGGACAAGAGCTCCTACGAGCAGTACTTC.

V gene TRBV28 combines with J gene TRBJ2-7; 7 bases are a match to TRBD2. The CDR3 contains 14 residues. With 6 bases clipped from V and 7 bases from J, the junction kept 12 bases outside the gene matches. Germline V gene data show CDR1 as MDHEN and CDR2 as SYDVKM. CDR3 nucleotide sequence: TGTGCCAGCAGCGGGGGGAGCGAACCGGGGGAGCAGTACTTC. Translated, it gives CASSGGSEPGEQYF.

This clonotype showed up just a few times. This clone may be a read error of a much larger clone one base away. The CDR3 loop reads CASSRGLRIEAFF. The DNA of the CDR3 is TGTGCCAGCAGTAGGGGTCTGAGGATTGAAGCTTTCTTT. The chain joins TRBV2 to TRBJ1-1, with D maybe TRBD1 (5 bases). There are 13 residues in the CDR3. V lost 5 bases, J lost 7 bases, and 14 bases lay in between. Germline CDR1 reads SNHLY; CDR2 reads FYNNEI.

There are a few counts of this clonotype. The J gene is TRBJ2-4, the V gene TRBV15; D assignment may be TRBD1 or TRBD2 (5 bases each). Germline V gene lookup returns CDR1 LNHNV and CDR2 YYDKDF (reference sequence). Trimming pared 5 bases from V and 6 bases from J, leaving 20 bases between. The length of the CDR3 is 16 residues. CDR3 protein: CATSPRPGRGVNIQYF. DNA of the CDR3: TGTGCCACCAGCCCCCGCCCGGGGAGAGGGGTAAACATTCAGTACTTC.

V usage is TRBV20-1 and J usage is TRBJ2-1; D ambiguous. Germline V CDR1 and CDR2: DFQATT, SNEGSKA (reference sequence). V was pared by 2 bases and J by 6 bases, with 20 bases between. The length of the CDR3 is 16 residues. DNA for the CDR3: TGCAGTGCTAGATCTCCCTTAGCCCCGAAGGTCAATGAGCAGTTCTTC. This sequence encodes CSARSPLAPKVNEQFF.

This clonotype was observed many times. The chain is built from TRBV11-2 and TRBJ2-2; a possible D gene is TRBD1 (5 bases). The CDR3 consists of 13 residues. Germline CDR1 is SGHAT and CDR2 is FQNNGV. V lost 5 bases and J lost 7, with 11 bases in between. The CDR3 spells CASSTRQYGELFF. The CDR3 coding sequence is TGTGCCAGCAGCACGAGACAGTACGGGGAGCTGTTTTTT.

This clonotype was detected many times. This chain joins TRBV27 and TRBJ2-5; D not certain. The CDR3 runs 13 residues. CDR1 and CDR2 (germline): MNHEY, SMNVEV (reference sequence). Trimming removed 0 bases from V and 2 bases from J, with 4 bases in between. The CDR3 DNA reads as TGTGCCAGCAGTTTATCCGAACAAGAGACCCAGTACTTC. It yields the protein CASSLSEQETQYF.

As to this clonotype: Since a much larger clone is just one base distant, this may be a read error. The genes are TRBV10-2 and TRBJ2-7, with 7 bases fitting TRBD2. Per germline, CDR1 WSHSY and CDR2 SAAADI. This CDR3 spans 16 amino acids. The CDR3, as DNA: TGCGCCAGCAGTGATCTGGGCGGGAGATACTCCTGCGAGCAGTACTTC. It yields the protein CASSDLGGRYSCEQYF.

In this sample, this clonotype turned up a few times. The rearrangement uses TRBV6-1 and TRBJ2-2, with 7 bases identical to TRBD2. This CDR3 region has 15 residues. Germline V gene lookup returns CDR1 MNHNS and CDR2 SASEGT. V shed 6 bases, J shed 7 bases, and the junction held 11 bases outside the gene matches. CDR3 residues: CASSAGEGVVGELFF. In DNA form, the CDR3 reads TGTGCCAGCAGCGCCGGGGAGGGAGTGGTCGGGGAGCTGTTTTTT.

This clonotype has ten or more counts. CDR3 in amino acids: CASSQDGLYEKLFF. The CDR3 DNA sequence: TGTGCCAGCAGCCAGGACGGTCTGTATGAAAAACTGTTTTTT. V gene TRBV11-2 combines with J gene TRBJ1-4, with D unclear. V was trimmed by 5 bases and J by 6 bases, leaving 13 bases between them. The CDR3 spans 14 residues. Germline-derived CDR1 and CDR2 are SGHAT and FQNNGV.

The J gene is TRBJ1-1, the V gene TRBV19; 7 nucleotides line up with TRBD1. Trimming took 5 bases from V and 0 from J; bases not matched to a gene: 6. CDR1 is LNHDA, CDR2 SQIVND, per germline (reference sequence). The CDR3 totals 15 residues. CDR3 amino acids: CASSPRDSMNTEAFF. The CDR3 DNA sequence: TGTGCCAGTAGTCCCCGGGACAGCATGAACACTGAAGCTTTCTTT.

This clonotype was counted at least ten times. V gene TRBV12-3 or TRBV12-4 combines with J gene TRBJ1-5; possible D gene TRBD1, 5 bases. The V and J ends lost 5 bases and 0 bases respectively, with 11 bases between them. This CDR3 is built from 15 residues. The CDR3 spells CASSPWDGSNQPQHF. The CDR3 nucleotides read TGTGCCAGCAGTCCATGGGACGGTAGCAATCAGCCCCAGCATTTT.